The 29 T cell receptor beta chains listed next were all sequenced from one sample in a study of OX40 agonist ivuxolimab in advanced cancers. This table comes from immunoSEQ multiplex PCR, and its TCRdb copy is limited to in-frame clones, with some not included. The sample holds fewer than 70,000 clones, about 84% seen once. Sequencing used CD4+ or CD8+ T cells sorted from blood, obtained in a trial of the OX40 agonist ivuxolimab. The receptors shown here come from an adult with an advanced solid tumor such as melanoma, head and neck, liver or kidney cancer.

As DNA, the CDR3 is TGTGCCAGCAGTTATCAACTAGCGAGCAATGAGCAGTTCTTC. This gives the protein CASSYQLASNEQFF. The chain has TRBV6-5 and TRBJ2-1, with 7 bases identical to TRBD2. The CDR3 covers 14 residues. V shed 3 bases, J shed 6 bases, and the junction held 5 bases outside the gene matches. CDR1 MNHEY and CDR2 SVGAGI come from the germline V gene.

This chain links TRBV6-6 with TRBJ2-7; 7 bases are a match to TRBD1. J lost 3 bases, V lost 2 bases, and 7 bases had no gene match. CDR1 is MNHNY, CDR2 SVGAGI, per germline (reference sequence). The CDR3 covers 15 residues. The CDR3 DNA reads TGTGCCAGCAGTTACCAAAAAGGGGGCCGCTACGAGCAGTACTTC. Amino acid sequence: CASSYQKGGRYEQYF.

This sequence joins TRBV16 and TRBJ2-2; D remains unclear. The CDR3 contains 15 residues. V lost 0 bases and J lost 0, with 5 bases in between. Germline V gene lookup returns CDR1 KGHSY and CDR2 FQNENV. CDR3 DNA sequence: TGTGCCAGCAGCCAATCGAGTACGAACACCGGGGAGCTGTTTTTT. Its protein is CASSQSSTNTGELFF. The variable domain in full, completed from reference TRBV16 and TRBJ2-2, reads GEEVAQTPKHLVRGEGQKAKLYCAPIKGHSYVFWYQQVLKNEFKFLISFQNENVFDETGMPKERFSAKCLPNSPCSLEIQATKLEDSAVYFCASSQSSTNTGELFFGEGSRLTVL.

This chain uses TRBV7-9 with TRBJ2-1; weak D call: TRBD1 (5 bases). CDR1 and CDR2 (germline): SEHNR, FQNEAQ (reference sequence). V was cut by 5 bases and J by 3 bases, with 23 bases left in between. CDR3 length equals 18 residues. The CDR3 DNA reads as TGTGCCAGCAGCCCCAGGGCCATCCTGGGCCCCCACTACAATGAGCAGTTCTTC. Translating gives CASSPRAILGPHYNEQFF. Filled out from reference TRBV7-9 and TRBJ2-1, the complete variable domain reads DTGVSQNPRHKITKRGQNVTFRCDPISEHNRLYWYRQTLGQGPEFLTYFQNEAQLEKSRLLSDRFSAERPKGSFSTLEIQRTEQGDSAMYLCASSPRAILGPHYNEQFFGPGTRLTVL.

This rearrangement joins TRBV5-1 to TRBJ2-7, with TRBD1 matching over 9 bases. This CDR3 region has 13 residues. The V gene's germline CDR1 is SGHRS and CDR2 YFSETQ. After removal of 5 bases from V and 2 bases from J, the junction contained 2 bases not matched to a gene. This CDR3 reads CASRQGAAYEQYF. Here the CDR3 DNA reads TGCGCCAGCAGACAGGGGGCGGCCTACGAGCAGTACTTC.

The chain has TRBV7-2 and TRBJ1-1, with D maybe TRBD1 (6 bases). The CDR3 loop spans 14 amino acids. The germline V and J ends were trimmed by 5 bases and 5 bases, with 15 bases remaining between them. Looked up from germline, CDR1 is SGHTA and CDR2 is FQGNSA. The chain's CDR3 is CASSPTGLMTEAFF. The CDR3 nucleotides read TGTGCCAGCAGCCCCACAGGGCTTATGACTGAAGCTTTCTTT.

DNA of the CDR3: TGTGCCAGCAGCAGACAGGGGGCAACTGAAGCTTTCTTT. Encoded protein: CASSRQGATEAFF. The genes are TRBV2 and TRBJ1-1; the match to TRBD1 covers 10 bases. CDR3 length equals 13 residues. J lost 5 bases, V lost 6 bases, and 3 bases had no gene match. Germline V gene sequence: CDR1 SNHLY, CDR2 FYNNEI.

The chain links TRBV9 to TRBJ2-1, with 8 positions matching TRBD2. Germline V gene data show CDR1 as SGDLS and CDR2 as YYNGEE. The CDR3 covers 11 residues. J lost 10 bases, V lost 3 bases, and 0 bases had no gene match. CDR3 DNA: TGTGCCAGCAGCGGACTAGCGGAGCAGTTCTTC. Protein product: CASSGLAEQFF.

The J gene is TRBJ2-5, the V gene TRBV12-5; D ambiguous. CDR3 length: 13 residues. In germline, CDR1 is LGHNT, CDR2 FRNRAP. V dropped 1 base and J dropped 2 bases, with 5 bases sitting between them. DNA of the CDR3: TGTGCTAGTGGTTTGGGCCTGCAAGAGACCCAGTACTTC. It is translated as CASGLGLQETQYF.

The V and J genes are TRBV7-6 and TRBJ1-1; tentatively, D is TRBD1 (6 bases). V gave up 4 bases and J gave up 1 base, with 13 bases separating them. The CDR3 covers 15 residues. Germline-derived CDR1 and CDR2 are SGHVS and FNYEAQ. The CDR3 is CASSSPRTANTEAFF. The CDR3 DNA reads TGTGCCAGCAGCTCTCCGCGGACAGCGAACACTGAAGCTTTCTTT.

The V gene is TRBV27, the J gene TRBJ2-7, with D possibly being TRBD1 (6 bases). V lost 6 bases to trimming and J lost 0 bases, with 15 bases between them. The CDR3 consists of 15 residues. Germline V gives CDR1 MNHEY, CDR2 SMNVEV (reference sequence). CDR3 bases: TGTGCCAGCAGCCCATTCCCGGACAGCTCCTACGAGCAGTACTTC. Its protein product is CASSPFPDSSYEQYF.

The V and J genes are TRBV29-1 and TRBJ2-2; D remains ambiguous. The CDR3 is 11 amino acids. CDR1 is SQVTM and CDR2 is ANQGSEA in the germline V gene. Deletions cut 2 bases from V and 7 bases from J, with 5 bases between. CDR3 residues: CSVESFGELFF. The CDR3 DNA sequence: TGCAGCGTTGAATCATTCGGGGAGCTGTTTTTT.

The J gene is TRBJ2-7, the V gene TRBV2, with D unresolved. The CDR3 spans 14 residues. The V gene lost 2 bases and the J gene lost 0 bases, with 8 bases spanning the gap. From germline, CDR1 is SNHLY and CDR2 FYNNEI. CDR3 in amino acids: CASSETASSYEQYF. The CDR3 nucleotides are TGTGCCAGCAGTGAAACAGCAAGCTCCTACGAGCAGTACTTC.

This clone was seen just once. The V and J genes are TRBV25-1 and TRBJ1-3; 9 nucleotides agree with TRBD1. The CDR3 length is 15 residues. From germline, CDR1 is MGHDK and CDR2 SYGVNS. J gave up 9 bases and V 1 base, and 7 bases lay outside the gene matches. DNA of the CDR3: TGTGCCAGCAGTGAATCGGACACGGGACAGGGCACCATATATTTT. This translates into CASSESDTGQGTIYF.

The V gene is TRBV21-1, the J gene TRBJ1-1; TRBD1 reflects the table's D call only, with no check against the DNA. TRBV21-1 is a pseudogene locus. There are 19 residues in the CDR3. As DNA, the CDR3 is TGTGCCAGCAGCAATATATTGCGACAGGGGCGTTCTATGAACACTGAAGCTTTCTTT. It specifies CASSNILRQGRSMNTEAFF.

The rearrangement uses TRBV10-3 and TRBJ2-7; 8 bases match TRBD2. The V gene end was trimmed by 0 bases and the J gene end by 4 bases; junction bases not matched to a gene: 8. The germline gives CDR1 ENHRY, CDR2 SYGVKD. The CDR3 covers 16 residues. The CDR3 protein is CAISESGSGGGYEQYF. The CDR3 DNA is TGTGCCATCAGTGAGTCCGGCAGCGGGGGAGGATACGAGCAGTACTTC.

CDR3 region: CAISERTGGYGYTF. Written as DNA, the CDR3 is TGTGCCATCAGTGAGAGGACAGGGGGCTATGGCTACACCTTC. The chain carries TRBV10-3 and TRBJ1-2; TRBD1 agrees at 10 bases. CDR3 length equals 14 residues. The trim removed 2 bases at V and 4 bases at J, leaving 1 base unmatched. Germline CDR1 reads ENHRY; CDR2 reads SYGVKD.

Note on this clone: The sample has other DNA sequences that encode this CDR3 too. The V and J genes are TRBV19 and TRBJ2-1, with TRBD2 matching 12 bases. The CDR3 has 14 residues. From germline, CDR1 is LNHDA and CDR2 SQIVND (reference sequence). With 3 bases clipped from V and 6 bases from J, the junction kept 0 bases outside the gene matches. In nucleotides, the CDR3 is TGTGCCAGTAGTATGGGACTAGCGGGCAATGAGCAGTTCTTC. Protein: CASSMGLAGNEQFF.

The CDR3 coding sequence is TGTGCCAGCAGCTATAGCGGGGAGCAGTACTTC. This sequence encodes CASSYSGEQYF. This chain links TRBV7-2 with TRBJ2-5; 8 bases map to TRBD2. The junction had 3 bases not matched to a gene; V was cut back by 4 bases and J by 11 bases. Germline values: CDR1 SGHTA, CDR2 FQGNSA. CDR3 length equals 11 residues.

The chain couples TRBV30 to TRBJ1-1; no definite D call. Germline assignment: CDR1 GTSNPN and CDR2 SVGIG (reference sequence). Between the trimmed V and J ends, which lost 4 bases and 1 base, there was a span of 10 bases. The CDR3 length is 13 residues. CDR3 DNA: TGTGCCTGGAATGCACAGCGGAACACTGAAGCTTTCTTT. Translation gives CAWNAQRNTEAFF.

V and J are TRBV27 and TRBJ2-3; 8 positions match TRBD1. Germline CDR1 reads MNHEY; CDR2 reads SMNVEV (reference sequence). This CDR3 is built from 16 residues. V was clipped by 3 bases and J by 1 base; unmatched bases: 6. DNA of the CDR3: TGTGCCAGCAGTTTTATGACAGGGGAACGCACAGATACGCAGTATTTT. Its protein is CASSFMTGERTDTQYF.

V and J are TRBV5-1 and TRBJ2-3; D gene ambiguous. The germline gives CDR1 SGHRS, CDR2 YFSETQ. The CDR3 extends over 11 amino acids. V was trimmed by 2 bases and J by 5 bases, leaving 3 bases between them. CDR3 in amino acids: CASSFQDTQYF. The CDR3 nucleotides read TGCGCCAGCAGCTTTCAAGATACGCAGTATTTT.

V is TRBV27 and J is TRBJ2-3; 12 nucleotides agree with TRBD2. Trimming at V came to 6 bases and at J to 6 bases, leaving 10 bases not matched to a gene. The length of the CDR3 is 16 residues. Looked up from germline, CDR1 is MNHEY and CDR2 is SMNVEV (reference sequence). CDR3 residues: CASRRASGGAWDTQYF. The CDR3 DNA follows: TGTGCCAGCAGACGGGCTAGCGGGGGGGCGTGGGATACGCAGTATTTT.

This clone occurred once. The CDR3 sequence: CASSNYRRTGGPTDTQYF. The CDR3 DNA sequence: TGTGCCAGTAGTAACTACCGACGGACAGGGGGCCCCACAGATACGCAGTATTTT. The rearrangement links TRBV19 to TRBJ2-3; 11 bases map to TRBD1. CDR1 is LNHDA and CDR2 is SQIVND in the germline V gene (reference sequence). The CDR3 contains 18 residues. V was clipped by 4 bases and J by 2 bases; unmatched bases: 11.

In regard to this clone: One end of the junction varies from germline; a read error may be responsible. This chain uses TRBV5-1 with TRBJ2-5; D call uncertain. This CDR3 has 14 amino acids. The germline V gene has CDR1 SGHRS and CDR2 YFSETQ. The CDR3 sequence: CASRLDGYQETQYF. In nucleotides, the CDR3 is TGCGCCAGCAGATTGGATGGGTACCAAGAGACCCAGTACTTC.

This clone was seen a handful of times. At one of its ends the junction is not consistent with the germline gene, which may arise from a read error. The chain carries TRBV7-2 and TRBJ2-5; D perhaps matches TRBD1 (6 bases). The CDR3 is 15 amino acids. In germline, CDR1 is SGHTA, CDR2 FQGNSA. CDR3 sequence (DNA): TGTGCCAGCAGCTCCTCGGGACACCCTGATCCCTCCCGACACTTC. Its translation is CASSSSGHPDPSRHF.

The rearrangement links TRBV5-1 to TRBJ2-6; D uncertain. CDR3 length equals 15 residues. Looked up from germline, CDR1 is SGHRS and CDR2 is YFSETQ. With 4 bases removed from V and 0 bases from J, the gap between germline ends came to 8 bases. CDR3 nucleotide sequence: TGCGCCAGCAGCCCCCTAGGCTCTGGGGCCAACGTCCTGACTTTC. This translates into CASSPLGSGANVLTF.

This chain joins TRBV18 and TRBJ1-1; D not certain. Per the germline V gene, CDR1 is KGHSH and CDR2 is LQKENI. V gave up 3 bases and J gave up 3 bases, with 8 bases separating them. This CDR3 region has 13 residues. The CDR3 bases are TGTGCCAGCTCACCTGCGGGTGACACTGAAGCTTTCTTT. It codes for CASSPAGDTEAFF.

This clone has just one count. The J gene is TRBJ2-5, the V gene TRBV7-9, with 11 nucleotides matching TRBD2. From germline, CDR1 is SEHNR and CDR2 FQNEAQ (reference sequence). The J segment lost 2 bases and the V segment lost 2 bases, leaving 1 base of the junction unmatched. The CDR3 has 15 residues. CDR3 loop: CASSLRLAGQETQYF. The CDR3, as DNA: TGTGCCAGCAGCTTACGACTAGCGGGGCAAGAGACCCAGTACTTC.